This T cell receptor beta chain was profiled in a study of blood T cell repertoires in COVID-19. Across the whole study: Spain, Italy and the United States supplied samples that represented acute and convalescent COVID-19.

The table came from immunoSEQ multiplex PCR; TCRdb's copy has only in-frame clones and leaves some out. Found here are 200,000 to 250,000 clones, 70% to 90% of them singletons; the top ten hold 9.5% to 15%. V lost 4 bases and J lost 3; bases outside the gene matches: 5. The CDR3 sequence is 17 residues long. Per the germline V gene, CDR1 is SGHDN and CDR2 is FVKESK. The sequence came from a woman younger than 35 who had recovered from COVID-19. Material for sequencing was peripheral blood. J is TRBJ2-3 and V is TRBV14; 15 nucleotides align to TRBD2. This chain's CDR3 is CASSPLGLAGGTDTQYF. The DNA for the CDR3 is TGTGCCAGCAGCCCCCTGGGACTAGCGGGAGGAACAGATACGCAGTATTTT.